The 25 T cell receptor beta chains presented below share a single source sample, sequenced in a study of blood T cell repertoires in COVID-19. Repertoires were generated with immunoSEQ multiplex PCR, while TCRdb's copy carries only in-frame clones and drops some. The table lists a few hundred thousand clones, 70% to 90% of them singletons. Sequenced: peripheral blood. The receptor source for this set is a woman in her fifties or sixties with acute or convalescent COVID-19.

V usage is TRBV6-5 and J usage is TRBJ1-2, with D perhaps matching TRBD1 (5 bases). The CDR3 has 14 amino acids. Germline-derived CDR1 and CDR2 are MNHEY and SVGAGI. Deletions cut 7 bases from V and 1 base from J, with 13 bases between. The CDR3 here is CASNNPGYNYGYTF. The CDR3 DNA reads TGTGCCAGCAATAATCCAGGGTATAACTATGGCTACACCTTC.

The gene calls are TRBV19 and TRBJ2-2; 7 nucleotides agree with TRBD2. Trimming cost V 6 bases and J 2 bases; bases outside gene matches: 6. The CDR3 runs to 15 residues. Germline V gene lookup returns CDR1 LNHDA and CDR2 SQIVND (reference sequence). Here the CDR3 reads CASRPLAVNTGELFF. The CDR3 bases are TGTGCCAGTAGGCCCCTAGCGGTCAACACCGGGGAGCTGTTTTTT. The variable domain in full, with the rest retrieved from reference TRBV19 and TRBJ2-2, is DGGITQSPKYLFRKEGQNVTLSCEQNLNHDAMYWYRQDPGQGLRLIYYSQIVNDFQKGDIAEGYSVSREKKESFPLTVTSAQKNPTAFYLCASRPLAVNTGELFFGEGSRLTVL.

V gene TRBV5-4 combines with J gene TRBJ2-5; 8 nucleotides line up with TRBD1. The CDR3 is 14 residues long. Trimming cost V 2 bases and J 3 bases; bases outside gene matches: 3. Looked up from germline, CDR1 is SGHNT and CDR2 is YYREEE (reference sequence). Here the CDR3 reads CASSFYRGEETQYF. Written as DNA, the CDR3 is TGTGCCAGCAGCTTTTACAGGGGGGAAGAGACCCAGTACTTC.

This chain joins TRBV3-1 (or the pseudogene TRBV3-2) and TRBJ2-5; D gene ambiguous. V dropped 6 bases and J dropped 4 bases, with 9 bases sitting between them. This CDR3 contains 12 residues. Per the germline V gene, CDR1 is LGHDT and CDR2 is YNNKEL (reference sequence). The CDR3 is CASSYSRETQYF. The CDR3 region has the DNA TGTGCCAGCAGTTACTCACGAGAGACCCAGTACTTC.

The V call is TRBV28, the J call TRBJ2-6, with a weak D call TRBD1 (6 bases). V was trimmed by 1 base and J by 0 bases, leaving 13 bases between them. The CDR3 loop spans 18 amino acids. Germline V CDR1 and CDR2: MDHEN, SYDVKM. DNA of the CDR3: TGTGCCAGCAGTTTATTTTGGGGGCCGGGCTCTGGGGCCAACGTCCTGACTTTC. Residues: CASSLFWGPGSGANVLTF.

The genes are TRBV29-1 and TRBJ1-1, with 7 bases matching TRBD1. The trim removed 5 bases at V and 1 base at J, leaving 4 bases unmatched. The germline gives CDR1 SQVTM, CDR2 ANQGSEA. This CDR3 is 13 amino acids long. CDR3 sequence (DNA): TGCAGCGTTTGTGGACAGGAGAACACTGAAGCTTTCTTT. Protein product: CSVCGQENTEAFF.

The chain uses TRBV30 and TRBJ1-6; 8 bases match TRBD1. The J segment lost 15 bases and the V segment lost 3 bases, leaving 13 bases of the junction unmatched. Germline CDR1 is GTSNPN and CDR2 is SVGIG (reference sequence). This CDR3 contains 14 residues. Written as DNA, the CDR3 is TGTGCCTGGAGCTTTCGGGACAGGCCGTCGAGCCTCCACTTT. Amino acids: CAWSFRDRPSSLHF.

This clone has a single count. This chain uses TRBV9 with TRBJ2-1, with D possibly being TRBD2 (7 bases). Germline CDR1 SGDLS, CDR2 YYNGEE. V lost 0 bases and J 8 bases, leaving 18 bases between the germline ends. The CDR3 sequence is 16 residues long. CDR3 sequence: CASSVGSGLRGDEQFF. The CDR3 region has the DNA TGTGCCAGCAGCGTAGGTAGCGGGCTGAGGGGGGATGAGCAGTTCTTC.

The chain is built from TRBV7-9 and TRBJ2-5; possible D gene TRBD2, 6 bases. The CDR3 contains 14 residues. Germline CDR1 reads SEHNR; CDR2 reads FQNEAQ (reference sequence). V lost 5 bases and J lost 5, with 15 bases in between. The CDR3 nucleotides read TGTGCCAGCAGCCCCCCGGCCAGCGGGGAGACCCAGTACTTC. Protein: CASSPPASGETQYF. Full variable domain (outside the CDR3, taken from reference TRBV7-9 and TRBJ2-5): DTGVSQNPRHKITKRGQNVTFRCDPISEHNRLYWYRQTLGQGPEFLTYFQNEAQLEKSRLLSDRFSAERPKGSFSTLEIQRTEQGDSAMYLCASSPPASGETQYFGPGTRLLVL.

This clone showed up just once. The rearrangement joins TRBV5-1 to TRBJ2-3, with 12 bases matching TRBD1. After removal of 2 bases from V and 5 bases from J, the junction contained 6 bases not matched to a gene. This CDR3 comprises 16 residues. Germline V gene data show CDR1 as SGHRS and CDR2 as YFSETQ. The chain's CDR3 is CASSFGTGGAGDTQYF. CDR3 sequence (DNA): TGCGCCAGCAGCTTCGGGACAGGGGGCGCGGGAGATACGCAGTATTTT.

This chain links TRBV5-1 with TRBJ1-3; the D is unclear. Germline CDR1 and CDR2: SGHRS and YFSETQ. This CDR3 region has 13 residues. The V gene lost 5 bases and the J gene lost 2 bases, with 8 bases spanning the gap. DNA of the CDR3: TGCGCCAGCAGGGAGGGAACTGGAAACACCATATATTTT. Amino acid sequence: CASREGTGNTIYF.

This clone was detected only a few times. This chain uses TRBV6-5 with TRBJ2-7, with 12 bases that match TRBD2. V lost 8 bases, J lost 3 bases, and 2 bases stayed unmatched. The CDR3 totals 13 residues. The germline gives CDR1 MNHEY, CDR2 SVGAGI. CDR3 loop: CASRGLAGYEQYF. For the CDR3, the DNA is TGTGCCAGCCGGGGACTAGCGGGCTACGAGCAGTACTTC.

The V and J genes are TRBV12-3 or TRBV12-4 and TRBJ1-2; D gene ambiguous. The CDR3 loop spans 13 amino acids. The germline V and J ends were trimmed by 7 bases and 2 bases, with 11 bases remaining between them. The CDR3 region has the DNA TGTGCCAGCACTCAGGAGGGAAACTATGGCTACACCTTC. Translating gives CASTQEGNYGYTF.

The chain couples TRBV19 to TRBJ2-1; TRBD2 aligns across 7 bases. This CDR3 comprises 15 residues. V gave up 3 bases and J gave up 1 base; unmatched junction bases: 3. CDR1 is LNHDA, CDR2 SQIVND, per germline (reference sequence). Written as DNA, the CDR3 is TGTGCCAGTAGTATCGGAGCGGGGTCCTACAATGAGCAGTTCTTC. Translated, it gives CASSIGAGSYNEQFF.

The chain combines TRBV27 with TRBJ1-1, with a possible D match to TRBD1 (6 bases). Germline CDR1 is MNHEY and CDR2 is SMNVEV (reference sequence). CDR3 length: 14 amino acids. Trimming pared 6 bases from V and 4 bases from J, leaving 15 bases between. CDR3 coding DNA: TGTGCCAGCAGCCTAGGCGAAGGGGGCACTGAAGCTTTCTTT. Its protein is CASSLGEGGTEAFF.

The V gene is TRBV29-1, the J gene TRBJ1-4; a possible D gene is TRBD1 (6 bases). The ends were cut back, 3 bases at V and 7 bases at J, with 12 bases in the middle. This CDR3 is built from 13 residues. Per the germline V gene, CDR1 is SQVTM and CDR2 is ANQGSEA. In DNA, the CDR3 is TGCAGCGTTGAGTCGGGACATGGTGAAAAACTGTTTTTT. This codes for CSVESGHGEKLFF.

V gene TRBV5-1 combines with J gene TRBJ2-3; 7 bases fit TRBD1. This CDR3 is 15 amino acids long. Germline V gene sequence: CDR1 SGHRS, CDR2 YFSETQ. The V segment lost 4 bases and the J segment 4 bases; nucleotides outside the gene matches: 9. CDR3 sequence: CASSPTGLGPDTQYF. Written as DNA, the CDR3 is TGCGCCAGCAGCCCGACAGGGTTGGGACCAGATACGCAGTATTTT.

V gene TRBV30 combines with J gene TRBJ2-3, with D maybe TRBD1 (6 bases). CDR1 and CDR2 from the germline V gene are GTSNPN and SVGIG (reference sequence). This CDR3 is 17 amino acids long. Deletions cut 3 bases from V and 3 bases from J, with 22 bases between. CDR3 DNA: TGTGCCTGGAGGCCAGCACAGGGCTCTACCGGGACAGATACGCAGTATTTT. Amino acids: CAWRPAQGSTGTDTQYF.

This clone was recorded only once. The V and J genes are TRBV14 and TRBJ2-1; no definite D call. From germline, CDR1 is SGHDN and CDR2 FVKESK. The CDR3 length is 17 residues. The V end was cut by 0 bases, the J end by 0 bases, with 12 bases between. The CDR3 is CASSQDLEWSSYNEQFF. In nucleotides, the CDR3 is TGTGCCAGCAGCCAAGACCTAGAGTGGAGCTCCTACAATGAGCAGTTCTTC.

The CDR3 DNA reads TGTGCCAGCAGTTTTGAAGCCGGGACAGGTGATTATGGCTACACCTTC. This encodes CASSFEAGTGDYGYTF. V and J are TRBV27 and TRBJ1-2; 8 bases fit TRBD1. Germline CDR1 and CDR2: MNHEY and SMNVEV (reference sequence). The CDR3 loop spans 16 amino acids. The ends lost 3 bases at V and 5 bases at J; junction bases unmatched: 11.

This clone was seen just once. The genes are TRBV6-1 and TRBJ2-3; 9 bases map to TRBD1. CDR3 length equals 16 residues. Germline assignment: CDR1 MNHNS and CDR2 SASEGT. With V trimmed by 4 bases and J by 8 bases, 13 bases remained unmatched. The CDR3, as DNA: TGTGCCAGCAGTGGGCTGGGCAGGGAGGGACAGGGTACGCAGTATTTT. Translated, it gives CASSGLGREGQGTQYF.

The chain carries TRBV6-1 and TRBJ1-1; D not resolved. From germline, CDR1 is MNHNS and CDR2 SASEGT. The CDR3 has 14 residues. V lost 2 bases to trimming and J lost 7 bases, with 14 bases between them. Here the CDR3 DNA reads TGTGCCAGCAGTGAACAGGTTAGCGTACTTGAAGCTTTCTTT. Translation gives CASSEQVSVLEAFF.

The chain joins TRBV6-6 to TRBJ1-5; tentatively, D is TRBD1 (5 bases). CDR3 length: 14 amino acids. Germline V gene data show CDR1 as MNHNY and CDR2 as SVGAGI (reference sequence). The germline V and J ends were trimmed by 2 bases and 6 bases, with 11 bases remaining between them. This chain's CDR3 is CASSYTTVRQPQHF. CDR3 nucleotide sequence: TGTGCCAGCAGTTACACGACAGTTCGTCAGCCCCAGCATTTT.

The chain employs TRBV5-1 and TRBJ2-3, with 9 positions matching TRBD2. Losses at the gene ends were 4 bases for V and 2 bases for J; bases not matched to a gene: 2. Germline V gene data show CDR1 as SGHRS and CDR2 as YFSETQ. The CDR3 has 14 amino acids. CDR3 region: CASSRGRATDTQYF. The CDR3 nucleotides are TGCGCCAGCAGCCGCGGGAGGGCCACAGATACGCAGTATTTT. Full variable domain (remainder filled in from reference TRBV5-1 and TRBJ2-3): KAGVTQTPRYLIKTRGQQVTLSCSPISGHRSVSWYQQTPGQGLQFLFEYFSETQRNKGNFPGRFSGRQFSNSRSEMNVSTLELGDSALYLCASSRGRATDTQYFGPGTRLTVL.

This clone was seen only once. This chain joins TRBV19 and TRBJ2-6; D possibly corresponds to TRBD2 (6 bases). Looked up from germline, CDR1 is LNHDA and CDR2 is SQIVND (reference sequence). V was cut by 6 bases and J by 0 bases, with 15 bases left in between. The CDR3 is 17 amino acids. CDR3 residues: CASRPGLGNSGANVLTF. CDR3 DNA sequence: TGTGCCAGTAGACCGGGACTGGGGAACTCTGGGGCCAACGTCCTGACTTTC.